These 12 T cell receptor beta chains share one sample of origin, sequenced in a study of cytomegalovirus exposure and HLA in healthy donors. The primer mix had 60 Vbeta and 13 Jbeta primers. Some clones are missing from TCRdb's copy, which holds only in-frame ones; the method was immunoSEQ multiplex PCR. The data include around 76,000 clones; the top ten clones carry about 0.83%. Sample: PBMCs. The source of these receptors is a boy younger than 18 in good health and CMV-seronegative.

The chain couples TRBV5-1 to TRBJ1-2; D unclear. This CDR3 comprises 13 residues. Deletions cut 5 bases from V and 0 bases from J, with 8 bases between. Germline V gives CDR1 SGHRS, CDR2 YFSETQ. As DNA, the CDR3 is TGCGCCAGCAGGCTCGAGGCTAACTATGGCTACACCTTC. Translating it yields CASRLEANYGYTF.

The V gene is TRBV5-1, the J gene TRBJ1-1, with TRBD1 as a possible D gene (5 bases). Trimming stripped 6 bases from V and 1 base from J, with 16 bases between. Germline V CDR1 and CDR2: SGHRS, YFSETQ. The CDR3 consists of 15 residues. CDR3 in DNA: TGCGCCAGCACAGCGGGACCAGCAAAGAACACTGAAGCTTTCTTT. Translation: CASTAGPAKNTEAFF.

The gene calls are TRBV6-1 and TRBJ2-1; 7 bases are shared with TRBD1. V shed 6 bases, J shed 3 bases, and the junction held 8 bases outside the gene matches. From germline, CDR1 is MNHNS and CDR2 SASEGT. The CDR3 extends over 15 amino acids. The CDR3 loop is CASRDRDRDYNEQFF. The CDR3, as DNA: TGTGCCAGCAGAGACCGGGACAGAGACTACAATGAGCAGTTCTTC.

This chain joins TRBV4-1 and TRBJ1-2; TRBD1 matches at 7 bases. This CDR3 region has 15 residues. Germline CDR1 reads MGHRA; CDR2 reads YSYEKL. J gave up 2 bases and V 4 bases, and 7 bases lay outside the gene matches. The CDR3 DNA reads TGCGCCAGCAGCCCCGGGGCACAGGGGAACTATGGCTACACCTTC. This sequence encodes CASSPGAQGNYGYTF.

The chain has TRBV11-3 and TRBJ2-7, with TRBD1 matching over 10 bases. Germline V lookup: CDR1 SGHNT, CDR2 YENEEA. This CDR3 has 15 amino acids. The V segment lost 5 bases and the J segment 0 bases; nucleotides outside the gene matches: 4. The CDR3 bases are TGTGCCAGCAGCCCCGGGACAGGGGTCTCCTACGAGCAGTACTTC. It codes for CASSPGTGVSYEQYF.

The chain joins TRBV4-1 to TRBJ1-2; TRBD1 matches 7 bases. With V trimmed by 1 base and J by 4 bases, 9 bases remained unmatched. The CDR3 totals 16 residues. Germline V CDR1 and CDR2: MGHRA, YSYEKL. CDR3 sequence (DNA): TGCGCCAGCAGCCAAGCGAGTACAGGGGACGGCTATGGCTACACCTTC. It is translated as CASSQASTGDGYGYTF.

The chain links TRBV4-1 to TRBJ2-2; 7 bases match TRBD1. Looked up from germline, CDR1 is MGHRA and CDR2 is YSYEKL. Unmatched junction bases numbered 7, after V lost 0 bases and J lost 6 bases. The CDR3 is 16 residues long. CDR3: CASSQEATGSPGELFF. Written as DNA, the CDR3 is TGCGCCAGCAGCCAAGAAGCGACAGGGTCACCCGGGGAGCTGTTTTTT.

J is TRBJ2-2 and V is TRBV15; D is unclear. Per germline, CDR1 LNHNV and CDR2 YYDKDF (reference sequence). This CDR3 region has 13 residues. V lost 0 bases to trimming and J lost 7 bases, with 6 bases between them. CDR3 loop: CATSRDSGGELFF. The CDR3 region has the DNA TGTGCCACCAGCAGAGATTCCGGCGGGGAGCTGTTTTTT.

This chain's CDR3 is CASSRDGGAPYEQYF. The CDR3 region has the DNA TGTGCCAGCAGCCGAGACGGGGGGGCCCCCTACGAGCAGTACTTC. The chain uses TRBV5-4 and TRBJ2-7, with TRBD2 identical over 8 bases. CDR1 is SGHNT and CDR2 is YYREEE in the germline V gene (reference sequence). This CDR3 is 15 amino acids long. The ends lost 4 bases at V and 2 bases at J; junction bases unmatched: 8.

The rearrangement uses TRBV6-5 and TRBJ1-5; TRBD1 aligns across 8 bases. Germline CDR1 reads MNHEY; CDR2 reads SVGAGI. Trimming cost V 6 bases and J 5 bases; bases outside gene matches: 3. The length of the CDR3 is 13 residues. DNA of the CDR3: TGTGCCAGCAGCCTACAGGGGGATCAGCCCCAGCATTTT. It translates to CASSLQGDQPQHF.

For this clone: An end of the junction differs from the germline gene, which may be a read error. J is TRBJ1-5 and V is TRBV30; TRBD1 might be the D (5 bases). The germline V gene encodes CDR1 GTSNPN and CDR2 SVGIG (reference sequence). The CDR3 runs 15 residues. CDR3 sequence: CAGSTGGSFNQPQHF. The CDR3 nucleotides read TGTGCCGGGAGTACAGGCGGCAGCTTCAATCAGCCCCAGCATTTT.

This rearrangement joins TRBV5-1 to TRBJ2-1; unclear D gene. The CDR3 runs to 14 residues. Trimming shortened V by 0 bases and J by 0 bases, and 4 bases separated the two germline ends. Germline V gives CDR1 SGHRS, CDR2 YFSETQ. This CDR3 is CASSLDSSYNEQFF. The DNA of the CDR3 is TGCGCCAGCAGCTTGGATAGCTCCTACAATGAGCAGTTCTTC.